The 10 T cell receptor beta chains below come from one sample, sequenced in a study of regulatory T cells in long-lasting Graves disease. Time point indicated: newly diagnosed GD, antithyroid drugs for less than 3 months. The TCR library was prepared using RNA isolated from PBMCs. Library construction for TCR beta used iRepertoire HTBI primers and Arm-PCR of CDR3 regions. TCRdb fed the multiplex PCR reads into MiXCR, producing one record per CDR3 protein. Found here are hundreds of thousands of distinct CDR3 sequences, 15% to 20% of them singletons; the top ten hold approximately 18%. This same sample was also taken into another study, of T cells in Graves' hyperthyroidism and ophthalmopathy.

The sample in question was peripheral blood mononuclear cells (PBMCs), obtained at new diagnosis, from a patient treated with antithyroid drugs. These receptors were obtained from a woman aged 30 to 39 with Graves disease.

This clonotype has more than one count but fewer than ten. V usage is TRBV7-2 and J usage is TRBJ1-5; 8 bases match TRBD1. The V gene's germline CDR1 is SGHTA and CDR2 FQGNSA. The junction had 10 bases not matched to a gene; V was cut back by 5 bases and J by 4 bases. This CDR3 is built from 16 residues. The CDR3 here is CASSHHRGDGNQPQHF. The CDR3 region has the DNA TGTGCCAGCAGCCACCACAGGGGGGATGGGAATCAGCCCCAGCATTTT.

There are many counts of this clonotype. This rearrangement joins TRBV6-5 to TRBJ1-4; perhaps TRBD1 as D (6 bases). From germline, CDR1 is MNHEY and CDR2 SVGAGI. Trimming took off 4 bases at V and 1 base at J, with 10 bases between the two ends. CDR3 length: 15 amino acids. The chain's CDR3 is CASSFTTGTNEKLFF. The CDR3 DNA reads TGTGCCAGCAGTTTCACGACAGGAACTAATGAAAAACTGTTTTTT.

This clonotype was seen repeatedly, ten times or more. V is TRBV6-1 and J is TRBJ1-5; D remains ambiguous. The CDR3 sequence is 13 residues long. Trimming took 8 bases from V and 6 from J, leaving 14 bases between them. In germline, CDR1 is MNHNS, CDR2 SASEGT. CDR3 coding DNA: TGTGCCAGCTCGGACGCCTGGAGTCAGCCCCAGCATTTT. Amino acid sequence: CASSDAWSQPQHF.

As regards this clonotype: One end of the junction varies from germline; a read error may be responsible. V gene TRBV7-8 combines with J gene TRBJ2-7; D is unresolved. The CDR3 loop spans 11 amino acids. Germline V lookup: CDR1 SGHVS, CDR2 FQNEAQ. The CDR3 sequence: CASSLASGWDF. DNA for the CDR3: TGTGCCAGCAGCTTAGCGTCAGGCTGGGACTTC.

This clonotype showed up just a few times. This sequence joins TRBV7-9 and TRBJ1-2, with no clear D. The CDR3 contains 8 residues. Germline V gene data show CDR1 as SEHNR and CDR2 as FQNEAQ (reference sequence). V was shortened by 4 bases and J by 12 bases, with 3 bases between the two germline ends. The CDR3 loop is CASSSNTF. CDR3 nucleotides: TGTGCCAGCAGCTCCAACACCTTC.

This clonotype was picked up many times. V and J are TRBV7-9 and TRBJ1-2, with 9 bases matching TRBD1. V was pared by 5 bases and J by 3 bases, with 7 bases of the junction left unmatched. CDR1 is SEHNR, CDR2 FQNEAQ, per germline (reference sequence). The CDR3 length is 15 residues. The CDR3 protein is CASSPQGAIYYGYTF. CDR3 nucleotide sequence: TGTGCCAGCAGCCCACAGGGGGCGATCTACTATGGCTACACCTTC.

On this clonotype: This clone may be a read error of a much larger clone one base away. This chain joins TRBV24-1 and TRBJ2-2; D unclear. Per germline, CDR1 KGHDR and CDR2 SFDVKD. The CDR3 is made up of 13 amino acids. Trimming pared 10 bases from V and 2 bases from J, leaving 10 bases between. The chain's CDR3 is CATRRNNTGELFF. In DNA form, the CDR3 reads TGTGCCACAAGAAGGAATAACACCGGGGAGCTGTTTTTT.

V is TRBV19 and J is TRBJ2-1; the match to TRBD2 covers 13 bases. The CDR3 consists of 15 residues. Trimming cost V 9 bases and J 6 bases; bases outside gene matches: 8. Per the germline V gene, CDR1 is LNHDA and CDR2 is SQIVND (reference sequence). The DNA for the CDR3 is TGTGCCAGCCGAATCGGACTAGCGGGAGCCAATGAGCAGTTCTTC. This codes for CASRIGLAGANEQFF.

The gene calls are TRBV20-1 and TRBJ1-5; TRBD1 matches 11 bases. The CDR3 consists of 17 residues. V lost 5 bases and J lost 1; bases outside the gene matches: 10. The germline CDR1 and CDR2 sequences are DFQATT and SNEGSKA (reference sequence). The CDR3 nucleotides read TGCAGTGCTGCGCGGACAGGGGGCTTTAGAAGCAATCAGCCCCAGCATTTT. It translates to CSAARTGGFRSNQPQHF.

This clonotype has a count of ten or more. CDR3 in amino acids: CASSENMGKPEAFF. The CDR3 bases are TGTGCCAGCAGTGAAAATATGGGGAAACCTGAAGCTTTCTTT. The chain uses TRBV2 and TRBJ1-1; no definite D call. Trimming took 2 bases from V and 6 from J, leaving 13 bases between them. This CDR3 contains 14 residues. CDR1 and CDR2 from the germline V gene are SNHLY and FYNNEI.